The clone carrying this T cell receptor (beta chain) appeared a few times. The sample is drawn from a study of tumor-infiltrating lymphocytes in primary liver carcinoma. Germline DNA was also extracted, with blood RNA taken from unsorted whole blood. Starting from 500 ng of total RNA, TCR beta cDNA was produced with a primer in the constant region. Amplification in three nested multiplex PCR rounds with slightly modified ARM-PCR gave rise to TCR beta libraries. Investigators reported that the first two PCR rounds, at about 11 cycles each, used TRBV1-TRBV30 forward primers with a C-beta reverse primer. Using its own MiXCR run on the multiplex PCR reads, TCRdb lists one record per CDR3 protein. The sample has nearly 200,000 distinct CDR3 sequences, around 60% seen once. The length of the CDR3 is 12 residues. Germline V gene sequence: CDR1 MNHNS, CDR2 SASEGT. V was cut by 6 bases and J by 0 bases, with 4 bases left in between.

The receptor comes from a woman aged 55-70 years with primary liver carcinoma and hepatitis B virus infection. Sequencing was carried out using peripheral blood. The gene calls are TRBV6-1 and TRBJ2-3; D ambiguous. CDR3 sequence (DNA): TGTGCCAGCAGGGCTAGCACAGATACGCAGTATTTT. It translates to CASRASTDTQYF.